These 15 T cell receptor beta chains originate from one sample sequenced in a study of blood T cell repertoires in COVID-19. This table comes from immunoSEQ multiplex PCR, and its TCRdb copy is limited to in-frame clones, with some not included. The table records roughly 220,000 clones, about nine tenths of them present only once. Sequenced material: peripheral blood. These receptors were obtained from a man at least 80 years old with acute or convalescent COVID-19.

J is TRBJ2-2 and V is TRBV14; tentatively, D is TRBD1 (6 bases). Germline CDR1 is SGHDN and CDR2 is FVKESK. Trimming removed 5 bases from V and 2 bases from J, with 12 bases in between. CDR3 length: 15 residues. The CDR3 sequence: CASSAQGINTGELFF. Here the CDR3 DNA reads TGTGCCAGCAGCGCGCAGGGGATAAACACCGGGGAGCTGTTTTTT.

The rearrangement uses TRBV19 and TRBJ2-1, with D possibly matching TRBD1 (5 bases). The CDR3 is 14 residues long. Per the germline V gene, CDR1 is LNHDA and CDR2 is SQIVND (reference sequence). Deletions cut 6 bases from V and 5 bases from J, with 14 bases between. The CDR3 region has the DNA TGTGCCAGTAGCAGGCAGGGATTGGACAATGAGCAGTTCTTC. It codes for CASSRQGLDNEQFF. The variable domain in full, with the rest retrieved from reference TRBV19 and TRBJ2-1, is DGGITQSPKYLFRKEGQNVTLSCEQNLNHDAMYWYRQDPGQGLRLIYYSQIVNDFQKGDIAEGYSVSREKKESFPLTVTSAQKNPTAFYLCASSRQGLDNEQFFGPGTRLTVL.

This clone appeared once. The chain links TRBV14 to TRBJ1-5, with 9 nucleotides matching TRBD1. The J segment lost 7 bases and the V segment lost 6 bases, leaving 7 bases of the junction unmatched. Germline V gene lookup returns CDR1 SGHDN and CDR2 FVKESK. The CDR3 has 14 residues. CDR3 bases: TGTGCCAGCAGGCCTACAGGGGGCGGACAGCCCCAGCATTTT. This codes for CASRPTGGGQPQHF.

V gene TRBV6-5 combines with J gene TRBJ1-3; tentatively, D is TRBD1 (5 bases). V was cut by 6 bases and J by 5 bases, with 17 bases left in between. The germline gives CDR1 MNHEY, CDR2 SVGAGI. The CDR3 runs to 15 residues. This CDR3 reads CASSMTAQRRNTIYF. The DNA of the CDR3 is TGTGCCAGCAGCATGACAGCGCAGAGGAGAAACACCATATATTTT.

This clone was observed a handful of times. The rearrangement links TRBV3-1 (or the pseudogene TRBV3-2) to TRBJ2-3, with TRBD1 as a possible D gene (6 bases). The CDR3 runs 15 residues. CDR1 is LGHDT, CDR2 YNNKEL, per germline (reference sequence). Trimming shortened V by 3 bases and J by 0 bases, and 10 bases separated the two germline ends. The CDR3 is CASSQGAASTDTQYF. CDR3 DNA sequence: TGTGCCAGCAGCCAGGGGGCAGCTAGCACAGATACGCAGTATTTT.

The chain links TRBV20-1 to TRBJ1-1; D not resolved. The CDR3 extends over 11 amino acids. V lost 5 bases to trimming and J lost 10 bases, with 14 bases between them. Germline V gene data show CDR1 as DFQATT and CDR2 as SNEGSKA (reference sequence). The CDR3 region has the DNA TGCAGTGCTGCGCCGGGTATCAGAGCTTTCTTT. Its protein is CSAAPGIRAFF.

The chain combines TRBV4-3 with TRBJ1-4, with 9 bases matching TRBD1. The CDR3 runs 20 residues. Per germline, CDR1 LGHNA and CDR2 YSLEER. The trim removed 1 base at V and 0 bases at J, leaving 12 bases unmatched. The DNA of the CDR3 is TGCGCCAGCAGCCAAGTTCCGAAAACAGGGGGCTCTGCAACTAATGAAAAACTGTTTTTT. As protein: CASSQVPKTGGSATNEKLFF.

This rearrangement joins TRBV19 to TRBJ2-7, with 7 bases aligning to TRBD1. Germline V gene lookup returns CDR1 LNHDA and CDR2 SQIVND (reference sequence). V was pared by 6 bases and J by 4 bases, with 9 bases of the junction left unmatched. The CDR3 is 14 amino acids. CDR3: CASSKTGLRYEQYF. The CDR3 DNA is TGTGCCAGTAGCAAGACAGGGCTGAGGTACGAGCAGTACTTC.

A single count supports this clone. The V call is TRBV7-9, the J call TRBJ2-2, with D unresolved. The CDR3 spans 13 residues. The germline V gene encodes CDR1 SEHNR and CDR2 FQNEAQ (reference sequence). Trimming left V 3 bases short and J 5 bases short, with 7 bases between. CDR3 coding DNA: TGTGCCAGCAGCTTTATAGCAACCGGGGAGCTGTTTTTT. It translates to CASSFIATGELFF.

In this sample, this clone turned up once. The chain couples TRBV11-2 to TRBJ2-7; 12 bases agree with TRBD1. After removal of 7 bases from V and 5 bases from J, the junction contained 6 bases not matched to a gene. Germline V gene data show CDR1 as SGHAT and CDR2 as FQNNGV. The CDR3 has 14 amino acids. In nucleotides, the CDR3 is TGTGCCAGCAACTACGGGACAGGGGGCAACGAGCAGTACTTC. As protein: CASNYGTGGNEQYF.

The chain links TRBV28 to TRBJ2-3, with 11 bases identical to TRBD2. Looked up from germline, CDR1 is MDHEN and CDR2 is SYDVKM. The trim removed 3 bases at V and 2 bases at J, leaving 10 bases unmatched. The length of the CDR3 is 18 residues. The CDR3 nucleotides are TGTGCCAGCAGTTTGTTTACCGCTAGCGGGAGGACCACAGATACGCAGTATTTT. It specifies CASSLFTASGRTTDTQYF.

In its sample, this clone was seen a few times. The V and J genes are TRBV28 and TRBJ2-3; 7 bases fit TRBD2. Unmatched junction bases numbered 5, after V lost 2 bases and J lost 0 bases. The CDR3 is 16 amino acids. Germline assignment: CDR1 MDHEN and CDR2 SYDVKM. The CDR3 protein is CASSLRGGASTDTQYF. The CDR3 bases are TGTGCCAGCAGTTTAAGGGGAGGGGCGAGCACAGATACGCAGTATTTT.

The chain links TRBV19 to TRBJ2-1; TRBD1 is a possible D gene (5 bases). This CDR3 region has 16 residues. V was pared by 3 bases and J by 2 bases, with 14 bases between. In germline, CDR1 is LNHDA, CDR2 SQIVND (reference sequence). The chain's CDR3 is CASSMTARTPYNEQFF. CDR3 in DNA: TGTGCCAGTAGTATGACAGCACGGACCCCCTACAATGAGCAGTTCTTC.

This rearrangement joins TRBV21-1 to TRBJ2-7; the table gives TRBD1 as D, unverified against the DNA. TRBV21-1 is termed a pseudogene. The CDR3 has 14 residues. CDR3 in amino acids: CASSKDLTPYEQYV. DNA for the CDR3: TGTGCCAGCAGCAAAGATTTGACACCATACGAGCAGTACGTC.

The CDR3 spells CASSQGDRGKAFF. As DNA, the CDR3 is TGTGCCAGCAGCCAAGGTGACAGGGGGAAAGCTTTCTTT. This chain links TRBV3-1 (or the pseudogene TRBV3-2) with TRBJ1-1; TRBD1 matches at 9 bases. V was clipped by 1 base and J by 9 bases; unmatched bases: 3. The CDR3 is 13 amino acids. Germline V CDR1 and CDR2: LGHDT, YNNKEL (reference sequence).